This record concerns one T cell receptor (beta chain) sequence. The sample originates from a study of cytomegalovirus exposure and HLA in healthy donors. The CDR3 has 15 residues. The germline V gene has CDR1 SGHRS and CDR2 YFSETQ. The V and J ends lost 4 bases and 4 bases, in that order; junction bases with no gene match: 7. A multiplex PCR was run with 60 Vbeta primers and 13 Jbeta primers. TCRdb keeps only in-frame clones here, not all; method: immunoSEQ multiplex PCR. The sample records roughly 190,000 clones, roughly 86% being singletons. The material sequenced was PBMCs. The chain carries TRBV5-1 and TRBJ1-4, with TRBD1 matching over 7 bases. This TCR was sampled from a man aged 40-49 years in good health and CMV-seropositive. CDR3 residues: CASSTSGTDNEKLFF. In nucleotides, the CDR3 is TGCGCCAGCAGCACCTCCGGGACAGATAATGAAAAACTGTTTTTT.